Listed below are T cell receptor beta chains from one sample, sequenced in a study of blood T cells in healthy people across ages. TCRdb reprocessed the 5' RACE reads with MiXCR, giving one entry per CDR3 protein. The sample shows roughly 800,000 distinct CDR3 sequences, 40% to 65% of them seen only once. The sequenced sample consisted of blood. The receptors were sampled from an elderly man in good health. CDR3s include the opening cysteine and the closing phenylalanine or tryptophan. The D gene is left open where the match is weak. Size values are once, few and many counts, or a class for expanded clones, and some rows have none.

>TRBJ1-2|TRBV11-1|TRBD1|.
TGTGCCAACAGCTTAGAGCCGGACAGGGGCAACTATGGCTACACCTTC
CANSLEPDRGNYGYTF
>TRBJ1-5|TRBV6-6|.|.
TGTGCCAGCAGCCCCGTGGGGATCAGCAATCAGCCCCAGCATTTT
CASSPVGISNQPQHF
>TRBJ2-5|TRBV12-5|.|.
TGTGCTAGTGGTTTACAGGGGACTCAAGAGACCCAGTACTTC
CASGLQGTQETQYF
>TRBJ2-1|TRBV3-1|.|.
TGTGCCAGCAGCCAAGATACACTACTAAATGAGCAGTTCTTC
CASSQDTLLNEQFF
>TRBJ2-3|TRBV7-2|.|few
TGTGCCAGCAGCCCGACCATCCAGCACAGATACGCGTATTTT
CASSPTIQHRYAYF
>TRBJ2-1|TRBV6-5|TRBD2|.
TGTGCCAGCAGTTCCCTAGGAGCGGGACTATACAATGAGCAGTTCTTC
CASSSLGAGLYNEQFF
>TRBJ2-7|TRBV5-1|.|.
TGCGCCAGCAGCTTGGGGGCCAGGGAACCCGAGCAGTACTTC
CASSLGAREPEQYF
>TRBJ1-2|TRBV6-5|.|.
TGTGCCAGCGGATCGACAGTCGGCTATGGCTACACCTTC
CASGSTVGYGYTF
>TRBJ1-5|TRBV2|.|few
TGTGCCAGCAGACCCGCCGGCCGGCCCCAGCATTTT
CASRPAGRPQHF
>TRBJ1-2|TRBV7-9|.|few
TGTGCCAGCAGCTTAGGGGGCCAGGCCTATGGCTACACCTTC
CASSLGGQAYGYTF
>TRBJ2-1|TRBV29-1|.|.
TGCAGCGTTGAACGGCAGGTGGGGAATGAGCAGTTCTTC
CSVERQVGNEQFF
>TRBJ2-6|TRBV11-2|TRBD1|.
TGTGCCAGCAGGGAGACAGGGCCGTTTGGGTATGATTCTGGGACCAACGTCCTGACTTTC
CASRETGPFGYDSGTNVLTF
>TRBJ1-2|TRBV11-2|.|.
TGTGCCAGCACCCAGAACTATGGCTACACCTTC
CASTQNYGYTF
>TRBJ1-1|TRBV11-2|.|.
TGTGCCAGCAGCTCCCTCCGCAGGGCTTTCTTT
CASSSLRRAFF
>TRBJ2-6|TRBV20-1|.|once
TGCAGTGCCCCCGGTGCGGACGCCTCTGGGGCCAACGTCCTGACTTTC
CSAPGADASGANVLTF
>TRBJ2-7|TRBV5-1|TRBD1|few
TGCGCCAGCAAAGAGAAACAGGGGTCCTTCTACGAGCAGTACTTC
CASKEKQGSFYEQYF
>TRBJ2-3|TRBV5-1|TRBD2|once
TGCACCAGCAGCCTTGCGGGAGCCACAGATACGCAGTATTTT
CTSSLAGATDTQYF
>TRBJ2-1|TRBV14|.|.
TGTGCCAGCAGCCAAGGTGAAGGGGACAATGAGCAGTTCTTC
CASSQGEGDNEQFF
>TRBJ2-7|TRBV3-1|TRBD1|.
TGTGCCGGCAGCCAAGGTTCCAAACGGAAGGACAGGGGACGGAATGAGCAGTACTTC
CAGSQGSKRKDRGRNEQYF
>TRBJ2-1|TRBV7-2|TRBD2|.
TGTGCCAGCAGCCCTAGCGGGAGGGTCGGCAATGAGCAGTTCTTC
CASSPSGRVGNEQFF
>TRBJ2-1|TRBV10-3|TRBD2|few
TGTGCCATCAGTGACGCCGGGACTAGCGGGAATGAGCAGTTCTTC
CAISDAGTSGNEQFF
>TRBJ2-5|TRBV29-1|.|.
TGCAGCGTTGTTTTTCCTGGCCCAGAGACCCAGTACTTC
CSVVFPGPETQYF
>TRBJ2-3|TRBV5-1|TRBD2|.
TGCGCCAGCAGCCAAGGAAACAGCGGGAGCTTCACAGATACGCAGTATTTT
CASSQGNSGSFTDTQYF
>TRBJ2-1|TRBV19|TRBD1|.
TGTGCCAGTAGTATCGGGACAGGGGGCGATGAGCAGTTCTTC
CASSIGTGGDEQFF
>TRBJ2-5|TRBV15|.|.
TGTGCCGCCAGCAGAGAGGGGCGGCAAGAGACCCAGTACTTC
CAASREGRQETQYF
>TRBJ2-7|TRBV9|.|few
TGTGCCAGCAGCGTAGATTTCCGGGAATCCTACGAGCAGTACTTC
CASSVDFRESYEQYF
>TRBJ2-1|TRBV2|TRBD2|.
TGTGCCAGCACCTTAGCGGGAGGGCCGATGGATGAGCAGTTCTTC
CASTLAGGPMDEQFF
>TRBJ1-5|TRBV7-2|.|once
TGTGCCAGCAGCTTAAGAGGGGGGGTAAATCAGCCCCAGCATTTT
CASSLRGGVNQPQHF
>TRBJ2-1|TRBV4-3|TRBD2|.
TGCGCCAGCAGCCAAGATAGCTGGACTAGCGGGAGAAACAATGAGCAGTTCTTC
CASSQDSWTSGRNNEQFF
>TRBJ2-7|TRBV2|.|.
TGTGCCAGCAGTGGTGAAGGTGGCGAGCAGTACTTC
CASSGEGGEQYF
>TRBJ2-7|TRBV20-1|TRBD1|.
TGCAGTGCTATCCGTGCGACAGGGGGGCCCGAGCAGTACTTC
CSAIRATGGPEQYF
>TRBJ2-1|TRBV7-2|.|few
TGTGCCAGCAGCCAACAGGCCATGAGATACAATGAGCAGTTCTTC
CASSQQAMRYNEQFF
>TRBJ1-2|TRBV20-1|.|.
TGCAGTGCTAGAGTGGCCAGTGACTATGGCTACACCTTC
CSARVASDYGYTF
>TRBJ1-5|TRBV5-6|.|.
TGTGCCAGCAGCTTTAGAGGGAGCAATCAGCCCCAGCATTTT
CASSFRGSNQPQHF
>TRBJ2-3|TRBV27|TRBD2|.
TGTGCCAGCAGTTTAACGGGGGGTCTGAGCGGGAGAGAGACAGATACGCAGTATTTT
CASSLTGGLSGRETDTQYF
>TRBJ2-7|TRBV6-5|TRBD2|.
TGTGCCAGCAGGCTAGCGGGACAGTACGAGCAGTACTTC
CASRLAGQYEQYF
>TRBJ1-6|TRBV6-6|.|.
TGTGCCAGCAGTCGGATCAATTCACCCCTCCACTTT
CASSRINSPLHF
>TRBJ2-5|TRBV20-1|TRBD1|.
TGCAGTGCTAGAGATAGGACAGGGTCCCACGGCAATGAGCAGTACTTC
CSARDRTGSHGNEQYF
>TRBJ2-7|TRBV11-1|.|.
TGTGCCAGCAGCGCGGGGGCCAGGAACGAGCAGTACTTC
CASSAGARNEQYF
>TRBJ2-1|TRBV6-2/TRBV6-3|.|.
TGTGCCAGCAGCCCTACCATCTGGAATGAGCAGTTCTTC
CASSPTIWNEQFF
>TRBJ2-1|TRBV7-2|.|.
TGTGCCAGCAGCTTGGACTGGGGAAACAATGAGCAGTTCTTC
CASSLDWGNNEQFF
>TRBJ2-7|TRBV6-2/TRBV6-3|TRBD2|.
TGTGCCAGCAGCCCGAGGGTCAAGCGGGAGGTGGATGAGCAGTACTTC
CASSPRVKREVDEQYF
>TRBJ2-3|TRBV6-5|.|.
TGTGCCAGCAGTCGCCGCGGGCTCGATAGAGATACGCAGTATTTT
CASSRRGLDRDTQYF
>TRBJ2-3|TRBV20-1|.|.
TGCAGCGTCTCCCCTGGTAATAGGAACTCTAACACAGATACGCAGTATTTT
CSVSPGNRNSNTDTQYF
>TRBJ1-2|TRBV10-3|.|.
TGTGCCATCAGTGTAGACTACTGGGTCGCCGGCTATGGCTACACCTTC
CAISVDYWVAGYGYTF
>TRBJ2-5|TRBV15|.|.
TGTGCCACCAGCAGGGACTTGGAAGAGACCCAGTACTTC
CATSRDLEETQYF
>TRBJ2-1|TRBV27|TRBD2|.
TGTGCCAGCAGTCACCCCGGGACTAGCGGGATTTACAATGAGCAGTTCTTC
CASSHPGTSGIYNEQFF
>TRBJ2-7|TRBV7-2|TRBD2|.
TGTGCCAGCAGCTTAGTAGCGGGAGGAAAGTACGAGCAGTACTTC
CASSLVAGGKYEQYF
>TRBJ1-2|TRBV9|.|few
TGTGCCAGCAGCGTAGCATCCTATGGCTACACCTTC
CASSVASYGYTF
>TRBJ2-5|TRBV20-1|.|once
TGCAGTGTTGAAGGGGGGGAGTTTTACCAAGAGACCCAGTACTTC
CSVEGGEFYQETQYF
>TRBJ2-3|TRBV6-5|.|.
TGTGCCAGCAGTTACGACGGGAACAGATACGCGTATTTT
CASSYDGNRYAYF
>TRBJ1-2|TRBV5-1|.|.
TGCGCCAGCAGCCTAACCCAGATTACCAGGGGATCGGGCGGCTACACCTTC
CASSLTQITRGSGGYTF
>TRBJ2-6|TRBV27|TRBD2|.
TGTGCCAGCAGTGGACTAGCGCCCGTCAGTGGGGCCAACGTCCTGACTTTC
CASSGLAPVSGANVLTF
>TRBJ2-7|TRBV5-1|.|few
TGCGCCAGCAGCTTGGTCCAGGGGGGCTCCTACGAGCAGTACTTC
CASSLVQGGSYEQYF
>TRBJ2-4|TRBV29-1|TRBD2|.
TGCAGCGTTGGTGGCGGGAGGGCAGGGGAGCAGTACTTC
CSVGGGRAGEQYF
>TRBJ2-7|TRBV2|.|.
TGTGCCAGCAGTGGGGTGAGCTCCTACGAGCAGTACTTC
CASSGVSSYEQYF
>TRBJ2-4|TRBV20-1|.|.
TGCAGTGCTAGAAAGGCCGGCAGGGGAGCCAAAAACATTCAGTACTTC
CSARKAGRGAKNIQYF
>TRBJ2-7|TRBV20-1|TRBD2|few
TGCAGTGCGCCCGGGACTAGCGGGCTGTACGAGCAGTACTTC
CSAPGTSGLYEQYF
>TRBJ1-2|TRBV20-1|TRBD1|.
TGCAGTGCTCCTGACAGGGAAGACTATGGCTACACCTTC
CSAPDREDYGYTF